What follows is one T cell receptor beta chain and its context. Antigen: not known. These data come from a study of cytotoxic CD8 clonotypes in ibrutinib-treated CLL. Across the whole study: In all, 10 to 11 patients were relapsed/refractory, about 15 were treatment-naive and roughly 18 were IGHV unmutated.

TCRdb's table, derived via immunoSEQ multiplex PCR, lists solely in-frame clones and lacks some. The sample comprises over 150,000 clones, around 70% of which are singletons, and 13% rests with the top ten. This CDR3 is built from 16 residues. Germline V gene sequence: CDR1 LGHNA, CDR2 YSLEER. V shed 0 bases and J 0 bases; nucleotides not matched to a gene: 4. The study's findings and limits: There were differences in sampling times between sustained-remission and progressing patients.

The sequencing here drew on PBMCs, taken after 24 months of ibrutinib treatment. The rearrangement uses TRBV4-3 and TRBJ2-7, with 8 positions matching TRBD1. This TCR was recovered from a human donor with chronic lymphocytic leukemia. CDR3 DNA sequence: TGCGCCAGCAGCCAAGATTGGGACAGGAGCTCCTACGAGCAGTACTTC. The encoded protein is CASSQDWDRSSYEQYF.